These T cell receptor beta chains were read from a single sample in a study of regulatory T cells in long-lasting Graves disease. TCRdb re-called the multiplex PCR reads with MiXCR, one entry per CDR3 protein. The sample lists 500,000 or so distinct CDR3 sequences; about 16% were seen once. These data were also filed under a second study, of T cells in Graves' hyperthyroidism and ophthalmopathy.

The sequencing used peripheral blood mononuclear cells (PBMCs), collected at new diagnosis, from a patient treated with antithyroid drugs. The origin of the receptors is a man aged 35-49 years with Graves disease. CDR3s include the opening cysteine and the closing phenylalanine or tryptophan. A D gene is named only where the DNA matches it firmly. Rows give clone size only sometimes, using once, few, many, or a class for an expanded clone.

j_gene,abundance,d_gene,v_gene,CDR3nt,CDR3aa
TRBJ2-7,NA,NA,TRBV11-2,TGTGCCAGCAGCGTAACCACGGACCAGGGGCTCTACGAGCAGTACTTC,CASSVTTDQGLYEQYF
TRBJ1-2,few,NA,TRBV6-5,TGTGCCAGCAGTTATCTGGGGTTCTATGGCTACACCTTC,CASSYLGFYGYTF
TRBJ2-5,many,NA,TRBV28,TGTGCCAGCAGTCGGGCTTCGCCAGGGGTAGAGACCCAGTACTTC,CASSRASPGVETQYF
TRBJ2-2,many,TRBD2,TRBV7-3,TGTGCCAGCAGCCTCACTCGGGGGGGGCCCGGGGAGCTGTTTTTT,CASSLTRGGPGELFF
TRBJ2-3,NA,TRBD2,TRBV11-2,TGTGCCAGCAGCTCCCTCCGACTGGCGGGAGGGAAAGATACGCAGTATTTT,CASSSLRLAGGKDTQYF
TRBJ1-1,NA,NA,TRBV28,TGTGCCAGCAGTCCACGGTGGGCTGAAGCTTTCTTT,CASSPRWAEAFF
TRBJ2-3,many,NA,TRBV5-1,TGCGCCAGCAGCTTGACCGGGACTTCTACGCAGTATTTT,CASSLTGTSTQYF
TRBJ1-2,many,NA,TRBV28,TGTGCCAGCACTCTCGCGGGGGATGGCTACACCTTC,CASTLAGDGYTF
TRBJ1-5,many,NA,TRBV7-9,TGTGCCAGCAGCCCGGGAGGGGGGAGCAATCAGCCCCAGCATTTT,CASSPGGGSNQPQHF
TRBJ2-1,many,NA,TRBV28,TGTGCCAGCAGTAGCGGTGGTGAGCAGTTCTTC,CASSSGGEQFF
TRBJ2-7,NA,NA,TRBV5-1,TGCGCCAGCAGCTTGGATCTGAATCGGGGGGAGCAGTACTTC,CASSLDLNRGEQYF
TRBJ2-1,many,TRBD2,TRBV7-6,TGTGCCAGCAGCTTAGGGACTAGCGGGCACAATGAGCAGTTCTTC,CASSLGTSGHNEQFF
TRBJ1-2,many,NA,TRBV27,TGTGCCAGCAGTTTATATCAGGGGCTAGGCTACACCTTC,CASSLYQGLGYTF
TRBJ2-6,few,NA,TRBV5-1,TGCGCCAGCAGCTTGCAAGTAGGGGCCAACGTCCTGACTTTC,CASSLQVGANVLTF
TRBJ1-2,NA,TRBD1,TRBV20-1,TGCAGTGCTAACGGGGGACAGGGAATTATCAACTATGGCTACACCTTC,CSANGGQGIINYGYTF
TRBJ2-6,NA,TRBD1,TRBV6-1,TGTGCCATCACCGGGACAGAGATAACTGGGGCCAACGTCCTGACTTTC,CAITGTEITGANVLTF
TRBJ2-7,many,TRBD2,TRBV3-1,TGTGCCAGCACTCTAGCGGGAGTCGGTAACGAGCAGTACTTC,CASTLAGVGNEQYF
TRBJ2-7,NA,TRBD1,TRBV24-1,TGTGCCACCAGTGAATCTAGGACAGGGTCCTACGAGCAGTACTTC,CATSESRTGSYEQYF
TRBJ2-5,NA,NA,TRBV30,TGTGCCTGGAGGTATCAGGGATACCAGCCGAACCAGTACTTC,CAWRYQGYQPNQYF
TRBJ2-7,many,NA,TRBV7-8,TGTGCCAGCAGCTTATCAGTCGAGCAGTACTTC,CASSLSVEQYF
TRBJ1-5,few,NA,TRBV2,TGTGCCAGCAGGGGGGGGAGAGATCAGCCCCAGCATTTT,CASRGGRDQPQHF
TRBJ2-5,many,NA,TRBV5-1,TGCGCCAGCAATTTCGGTTGGGGAGAAGAGACCCAGTACTTC,CASNFGWGEETQYF
TRBJ2-1,NA,NA,TRBV29-1,TGCAGCGCCCGCTCGGGGCCTAGCAAAAACAATGAGCAGTTCTTC,CSARSGPSKNNEQFF
TRBJ1-1,many,NA,TRBV5-1,TGTGCCAGCAGTTTCGACAGAGGGACTGAAGCTTTCTTT,CASSFDRGTEAFF
TRBJ2-5,many,NA,TRBV28,TGTGCCAGCAGACCTACAGGGATGGGGCAAGAGACCCAGTACTTC,CASRPTGMGQETQYF
TRBJ1-1,few,NA,TRBV29-1,TGCAGCGTTGGAGCCTGGGACACTGAAGCTTTCTTT,CSVGAWDTEAFF
TRBJ1-3,many,NA,TRBV30,TGTGCCTGGAGTTCCACAGGGTCTGGAAACACCATATATTTT,CAWSSTGSGNTIYF
TRBJ1-2,few,NA,TRBV28,TGTGCCAGCGGGTCGGGCGCCGGGGATTATGGCTACACCTTC,CASGSGAGDYGYTF
TRBJ2-1,few,TRBD2,TRBV20-1,TGCAGTGCTAGACGTAGCGGGAGGGCTAGCAATGAGCAGTTCTTC,CSARRSGRASNEQFF
TRBJ2-3,few,TRBD2,TRBV12-3/TRBV12-4,TGTGCCAGCCTGGCGGGAGGGCCCTGGACAGATACGCAGTATTTT,CASLAGGPWTDTQYF
TRBJ1-3,few,NA,TRBV30,TGTGCCTGGAGTGTTTTCGCCGGCTCTGGAAACACCATATATTTT,CAWSVFAGSGNTIYF
TRBJ2-3,many,TRBD1,TRBV2,TGTGCCAGCAGATCGACAGGGGGGAATACGCAGTATTTT,CASRSTGGNTQYF
TRBJ2-7,NA,NA,TRBV10-3,TGTGCCTCTACCGGGGCCGCCTTCACCTACGAGCAGTACTTC,CASTGAAFTYEQYF
TRBJ2-1,few,TRBD1,TRBV19,TGTGCCAGTCTGTCGGACAGGCTTTACAATGAGCAGTTCTTC,CASLSDRLYNEQFF
TRBJ2-7,many,TRBD2,TRBV27,TGTGCCAGCAGCTTAGGTAGCGGGAGCTCCTACGAGCAGTACTTC,CASSLGSGSSYEQYF
TRBJ2-1,many,NA,TRBV20-1,TGCAGTGCTAGAGTCAGCCCCAATGAGCAGTTCTTC,CSARVSPNEQFF
TRBJ2-7,NA,NA,TRBV4-2,TGTGCCAGCAGCCAGCGGGCCTCCTACGAGCAGTACTTC,CASSQRASYEQYF
TRBJ2-1,NA,NA,TRBV4-1,TGCGCCAGCAGCCAAGATCTTGGGGGGTGGGGCAATGAGCAGTTCTTC,CASSQDLGGWGNEQFF
TRBJ2-1,NA,NA,TRBV12-3/TRBV12-4,TGTGCCAGCAGTAATCCCGCGGGTGGCAATGAGCAGTTCTTC,CASSNPAGGNEQFF